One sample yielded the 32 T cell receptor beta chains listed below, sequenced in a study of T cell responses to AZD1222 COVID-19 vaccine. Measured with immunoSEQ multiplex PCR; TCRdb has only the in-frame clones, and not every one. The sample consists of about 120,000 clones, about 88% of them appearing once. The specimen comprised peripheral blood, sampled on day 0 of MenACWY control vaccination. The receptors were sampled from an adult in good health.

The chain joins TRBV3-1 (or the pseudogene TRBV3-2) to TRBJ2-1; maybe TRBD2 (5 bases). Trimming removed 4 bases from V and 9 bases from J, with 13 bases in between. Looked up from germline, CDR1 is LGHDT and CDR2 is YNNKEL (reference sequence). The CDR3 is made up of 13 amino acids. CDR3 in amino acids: CASSRITSFEQFF. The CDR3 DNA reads TGTGCCAGCAGCCGAATCACTAGTTTTGAGCAGTTCTTC.

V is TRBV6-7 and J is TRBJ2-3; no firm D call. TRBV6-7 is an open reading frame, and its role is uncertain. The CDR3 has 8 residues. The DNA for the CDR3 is TGTGGGCCAGATACGCAGTATTTT. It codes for CGPDTQYF.

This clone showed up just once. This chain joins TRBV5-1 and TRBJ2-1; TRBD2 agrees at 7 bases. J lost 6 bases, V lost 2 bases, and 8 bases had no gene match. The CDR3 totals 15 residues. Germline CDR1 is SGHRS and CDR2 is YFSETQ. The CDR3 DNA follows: TGCGCCAGCAGCTTCGAGGGAGGGCCCTCCAATGAGCAGTTCTTC. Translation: CASSFEGGPSNEQFF.

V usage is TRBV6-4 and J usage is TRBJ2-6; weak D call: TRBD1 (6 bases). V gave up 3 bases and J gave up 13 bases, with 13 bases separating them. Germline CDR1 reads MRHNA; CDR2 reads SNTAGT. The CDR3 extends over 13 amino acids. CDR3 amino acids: CASSEVQGRVLTF. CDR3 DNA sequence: TGTGCCAGCAGTGAGGTACAGGGAAGGGTCCTGACTTTC.

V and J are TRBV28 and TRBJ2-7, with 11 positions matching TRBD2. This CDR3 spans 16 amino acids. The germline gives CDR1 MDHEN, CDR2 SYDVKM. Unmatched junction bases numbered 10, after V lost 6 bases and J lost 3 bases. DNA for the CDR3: TGTGCCAGCAGCACCGCCGGGACTAGCGGCCTCTACGAGCAGTACTTC. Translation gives CASSTAGTSGLYEQYF.

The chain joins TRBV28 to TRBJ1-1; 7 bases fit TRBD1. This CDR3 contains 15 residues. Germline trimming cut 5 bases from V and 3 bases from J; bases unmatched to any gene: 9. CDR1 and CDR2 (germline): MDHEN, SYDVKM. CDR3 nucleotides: TGTGCCAGCAGTCCACACAGGGGAGGACACACTGAAGCTTTCTTT. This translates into CASSPHRGGHTEAFF. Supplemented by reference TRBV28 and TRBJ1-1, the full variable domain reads DVKVTQSSRYLVKRTGEKVFLECVQDMDHENMFWYRQDPGLGLRLIYFSYDVKMKEKGDIPEGYSVSREKKERFSLILESASTNQTSMYLCASSPHRGGHTEAFFGQGTRLTVV.

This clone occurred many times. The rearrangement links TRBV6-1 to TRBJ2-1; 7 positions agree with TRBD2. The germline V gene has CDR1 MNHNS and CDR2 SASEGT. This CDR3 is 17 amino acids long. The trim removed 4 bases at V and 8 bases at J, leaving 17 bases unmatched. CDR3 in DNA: TGTGCCAGCAGTGTACGGGGTGGCACTAGCGCACCAGATGAGCAGTTCTTC. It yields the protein CASSVRGGTSAPDEQFF.

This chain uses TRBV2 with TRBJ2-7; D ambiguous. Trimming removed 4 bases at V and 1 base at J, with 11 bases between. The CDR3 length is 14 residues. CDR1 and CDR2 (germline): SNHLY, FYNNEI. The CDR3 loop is CASSADPPSYEQYF. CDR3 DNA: TGTGCCAGCAGTGCCGACCCGCCATCCTACGAGCAGTACTTC. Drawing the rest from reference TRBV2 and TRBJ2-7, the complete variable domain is EPEVTQTPSHQVTQMGQEVILRCVPISNHLYFYWYRQILGQKVEFLVSFYNNEISEKSEIFDDQFSVERPDGSNFTLKIRSTKLEDSAMYFCASSADPPSYEQYFGPGTRLTVT.

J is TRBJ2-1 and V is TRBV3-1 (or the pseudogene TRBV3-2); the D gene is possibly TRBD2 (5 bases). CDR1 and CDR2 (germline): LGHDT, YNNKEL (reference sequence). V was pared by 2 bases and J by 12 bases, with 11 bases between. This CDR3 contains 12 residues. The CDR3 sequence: CASSQSASGQFF. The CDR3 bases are TGTGCCAGCAGCCAATCTGCCAGCGGGCAGTTCTTC.

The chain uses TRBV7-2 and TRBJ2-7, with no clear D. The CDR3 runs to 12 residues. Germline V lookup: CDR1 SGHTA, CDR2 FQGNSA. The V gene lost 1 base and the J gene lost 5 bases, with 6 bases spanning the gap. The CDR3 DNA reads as TGTGCCAGCAGCTTAGACGTCAACGAGCAGTACTTC. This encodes CASSLDVNEQYF.

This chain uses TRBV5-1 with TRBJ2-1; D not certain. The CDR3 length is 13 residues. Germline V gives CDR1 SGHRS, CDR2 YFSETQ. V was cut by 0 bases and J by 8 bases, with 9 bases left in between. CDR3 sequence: CASSLGLRDEQFF. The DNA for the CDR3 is TGCGCCAGCAGCTTGGGTCTAAGGGATGAGCAGTTCTTC.

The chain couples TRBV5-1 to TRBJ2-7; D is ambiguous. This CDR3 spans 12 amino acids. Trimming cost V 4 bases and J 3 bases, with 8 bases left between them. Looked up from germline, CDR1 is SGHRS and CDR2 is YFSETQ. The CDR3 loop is CASSPPGYEQYF. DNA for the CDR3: TGCGCCAGCAGCCCCCCCGGCTACGAGCAGTACTTC.

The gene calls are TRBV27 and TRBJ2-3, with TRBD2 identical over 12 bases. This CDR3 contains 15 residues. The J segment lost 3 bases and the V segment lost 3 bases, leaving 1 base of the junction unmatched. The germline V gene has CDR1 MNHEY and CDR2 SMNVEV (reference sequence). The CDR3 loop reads CASSFGLAGTDTQYF. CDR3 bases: TGTGCCAGCAGTTTCGGACTAGCGGGGACAGATACGCAGTATTTT.

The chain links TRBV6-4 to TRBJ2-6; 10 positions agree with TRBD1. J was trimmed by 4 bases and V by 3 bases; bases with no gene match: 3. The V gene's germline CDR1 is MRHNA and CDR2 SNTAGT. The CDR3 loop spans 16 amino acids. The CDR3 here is CASSDGTGDGANVLTF. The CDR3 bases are TGTGCCAGCAGTGATGGGACAGGGGACGGGGCCAACGTCCTGACTTTC.

In DNA, the CDR3 is TGTGCCAGCTCACCACGCTCAGGGCCTGGAAACACCATATATTTT. It codes for CASSPRSGPGNTIYF. The chain carries TRBV18 and TRBJ1-3; a weak D match, TRBD1 (5 bases). This CDR3 comprises 15 residues. In germline, CDR1 is KGHSH, CDR2 LQKENI. The V and J ends lost 1 base and 2 bases respectively, with 9 bases between them.

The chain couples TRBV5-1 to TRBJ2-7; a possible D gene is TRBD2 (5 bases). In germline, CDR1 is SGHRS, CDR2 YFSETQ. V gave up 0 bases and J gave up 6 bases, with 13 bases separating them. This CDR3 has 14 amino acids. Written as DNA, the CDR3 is TGCGCCAGCAGCTTGGGAGTCGTCGGGGTCGAGCAGTACTTC. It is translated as CASSLGVVGVEQYF.

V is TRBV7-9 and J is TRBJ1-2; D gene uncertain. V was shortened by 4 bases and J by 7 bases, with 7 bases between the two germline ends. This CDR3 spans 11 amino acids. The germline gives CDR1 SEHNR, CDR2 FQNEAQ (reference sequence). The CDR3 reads CASSYSTGYTF. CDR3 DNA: TGTGCCAGCAGCTATTCAACTGGCTACACCTTC.

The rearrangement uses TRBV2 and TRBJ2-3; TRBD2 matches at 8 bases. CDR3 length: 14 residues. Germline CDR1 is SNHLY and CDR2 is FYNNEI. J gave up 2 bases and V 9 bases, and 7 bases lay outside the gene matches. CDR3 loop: CARGGGTFTDTQYF. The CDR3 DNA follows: TGTGCCAGGGGCGGGGGGACTTTCACAGATACGCAGTATTTT.

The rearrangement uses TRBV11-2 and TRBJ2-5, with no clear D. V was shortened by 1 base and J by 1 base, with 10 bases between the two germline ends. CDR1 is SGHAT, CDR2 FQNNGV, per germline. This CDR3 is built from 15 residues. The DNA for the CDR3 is TGTGCCAGCAGCTTAGTATTCAGTGGCCAAGAGACCCAGTACTTC. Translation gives CASSLVFSGQETQYF.

The CDR3 nucleotides read TGTGCCAGCAGCTTAAGGACCCCTAAGGGTCTCGAGCAGTACTTC. Its translation is CASSLRTPKGLEQYF. The genes are TRBV7-9 and TRBJ2-7; D is undetermined. V was shortened by 2 bases and J by 6 bases, with 17 bases between the two germline ends. Germline CDR1 reads SEHNR; CDR2 reads FQNEAQ (reference sequence). The CDR3 has 15 residues.

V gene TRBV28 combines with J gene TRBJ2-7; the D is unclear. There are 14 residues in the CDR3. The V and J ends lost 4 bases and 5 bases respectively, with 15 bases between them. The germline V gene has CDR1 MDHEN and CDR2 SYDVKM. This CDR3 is CASSSPGPRNEQYF. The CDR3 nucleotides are TGTGCCAGCAGTTCTCCCGGCCCTAGGAACGAGCAGTACTTC. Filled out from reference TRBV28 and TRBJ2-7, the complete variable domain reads DVKVTQSSRYLVKRTGEKVFLECVQDMDHENMFWYRQDPGLGLRLIYFSYDVKMKEKGDIPEGYSVSREKKERFSLILESASTNQTSMYLCASSSPGPRNEQYFGPGTRLTVT.

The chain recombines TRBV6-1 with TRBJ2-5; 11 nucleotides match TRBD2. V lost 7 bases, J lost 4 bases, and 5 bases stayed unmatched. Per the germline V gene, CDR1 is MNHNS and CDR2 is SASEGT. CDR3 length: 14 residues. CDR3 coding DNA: TGTGCCAGCAACAGACTAGCGGGGATAGAGACCCAGTACTTC. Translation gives CASNRLAGIETQYF.

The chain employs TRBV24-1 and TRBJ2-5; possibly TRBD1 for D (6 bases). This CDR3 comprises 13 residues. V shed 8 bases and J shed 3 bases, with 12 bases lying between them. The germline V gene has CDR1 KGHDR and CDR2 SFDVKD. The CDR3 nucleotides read TGTGCCACCAAGGCTGGGGGCGAAGAGACCCAGTACTTC. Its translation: CATKAGGEETQYF.

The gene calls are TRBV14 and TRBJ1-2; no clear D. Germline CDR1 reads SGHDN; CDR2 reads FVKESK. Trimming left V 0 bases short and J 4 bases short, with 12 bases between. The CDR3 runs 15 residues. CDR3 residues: CASSQENRVSYGYTF. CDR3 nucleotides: TGTGCCAGCAGCCAAGAAAATAGGGTCAGCTATGGCTACACCTTC.

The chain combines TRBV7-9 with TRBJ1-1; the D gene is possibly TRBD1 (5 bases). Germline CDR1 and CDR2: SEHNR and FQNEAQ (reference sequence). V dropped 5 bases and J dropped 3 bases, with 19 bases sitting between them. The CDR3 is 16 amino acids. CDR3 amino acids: CASSPRDFPGHTEAFF. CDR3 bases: TGTGCCAGCAGCCCCCGGGACTTCCCAGGGCACACTGAAGCTTTCTTT.

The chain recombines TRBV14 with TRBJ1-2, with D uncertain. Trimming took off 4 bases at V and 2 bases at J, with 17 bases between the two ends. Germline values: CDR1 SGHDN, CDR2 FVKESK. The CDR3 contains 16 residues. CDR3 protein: CASSPQGHGTNYGYTF. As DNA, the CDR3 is TGTGCCAGCAGCCCCCAAGGTCACGGCACCAACTATGGCTACACCTTC.

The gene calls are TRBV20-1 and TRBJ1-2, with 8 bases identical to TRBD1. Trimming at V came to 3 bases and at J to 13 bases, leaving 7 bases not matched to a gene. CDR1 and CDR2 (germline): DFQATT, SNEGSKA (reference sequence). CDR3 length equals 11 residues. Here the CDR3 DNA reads TGCAGTGCTAGTTTGGGACAGGCCTGCACCTTC. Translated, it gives CSASLGQACTF.

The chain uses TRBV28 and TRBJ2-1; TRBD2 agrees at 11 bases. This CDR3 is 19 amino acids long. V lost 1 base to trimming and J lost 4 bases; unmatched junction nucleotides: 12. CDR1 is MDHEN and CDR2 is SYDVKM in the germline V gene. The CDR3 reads CASSLSGLADILRYNEQFF. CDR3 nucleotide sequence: TGTGCCAGCAGTTTATCGGGACTAGCGGACATCCTAAGGTACAATGAGCAGTTCTTC.

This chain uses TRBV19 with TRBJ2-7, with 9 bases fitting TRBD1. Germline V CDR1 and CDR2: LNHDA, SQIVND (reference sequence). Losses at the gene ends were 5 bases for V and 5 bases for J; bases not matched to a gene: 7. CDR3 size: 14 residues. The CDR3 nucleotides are TGTGCCAGTAGTCTCACCGGGACAGGGAACGAGCAGTACTTC. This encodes CASSLTGTGNEQYF.

The CDR3 reads CASSRAGLVTEAFF. CDR3 DNA: TGTGCCAGCTCACGAGCGGGCCTGGTCACTGAAGCTTTCTTT. This sequence joins TRBV18 and TRBJ1-1, with D unclear. Per the germline V gene, CDR1 is KGHSH and CDR2 is LQKENI. The CDR3 is 14 amino acids. V lost 4 bases, J lost 4 bases, and 13 bases lay in between.

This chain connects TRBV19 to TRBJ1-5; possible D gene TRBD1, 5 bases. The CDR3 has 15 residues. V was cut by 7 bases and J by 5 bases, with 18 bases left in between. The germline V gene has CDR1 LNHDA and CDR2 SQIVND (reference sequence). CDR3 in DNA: TGTGCCAGTAACCCCTTCGGGGGGGAGTATCAGCCCCAGCATTTT. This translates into CASNPFGGEYQPQHF.

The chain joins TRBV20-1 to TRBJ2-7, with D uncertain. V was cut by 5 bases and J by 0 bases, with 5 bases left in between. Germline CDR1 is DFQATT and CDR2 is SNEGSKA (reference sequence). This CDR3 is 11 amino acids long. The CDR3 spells CSAEDSYEQYF. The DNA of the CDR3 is TGCAGTGCTGAGGACTCCTACGAGCAGTACTTC.